The 32 T cell receptor beta chains given below trace back to one sample, sequenced in a study of lymphopenia after photon versus proton radiotherapy (dated by TCRdb to about 2019). Library preparation used the immunoSEQ multiplex PCR assay. TCRdb stores this immuneACCESS table with in-frame sequences only. Part of the clones is absent; in the studies checked, under half of the shortfall reflects unresolved V genes, and no reason is known for the rest. This sample has fewer than 50,000 clones in its table, and 85% of those were observed once. About 2.2% of the sample is in the top ten clones. Sequencing used peripheral blood, obtained from a patient treated with photon-based radiotherapy. Receptors were obtained from a man between 35 and 55 years old with gastric cancer.

About this clone itself: An end of the junction does not agree with germline; a read error may underlie this. The chain uses TRBV25-1 and TRBJ2-3; 11 nucleotides agree with TRBD2. CDR3 length: 18 residues. The germline gives CDR1 MGHDK, CDR2 SYGVNS. The CDR3 loop reads CASIPPLGTSGSTDTLYF. DNA of the CDR3: TGTGCCAGCATCCCCCCCCTCGGGACTAGCGGAAGCACAGATACGCTGTATTTT.

V gene TRBV12-5 combines with J gene TRBJ1-2; D not certain. The CDR3 contains 13 residues. Per germline, CDR1 LGHNT and CDR2 FRNRAP. Trimming left V 3 bases short and J 3 bases short, with 8 bases between. The CDR3 region has the DNA TGTGCTAGTGGTTTTGGACCCGACTATGGCTACACCTTC. Amino acid sequence: CASGFGPDYGYTF. The whole variable domain, filled in from reference TRBV12-5 and TRBJ1-2, reads DARVTQTPRHKVTEMGQEVTMRCQPILGHNTVFWYRQTMMQGLELLAYFRNRAPLDDSGMPKDRFSAEMPDATLATLKIQPSEPRDSAVYFCASGFGPDYGYTFGSGTRLTVV.

This clone was recorded a few times. The gene calls are TRBV20-1 and TRBJ2-5; D call uncertain. V was pared by 3 bases and J by 4 bases, with 6 bases between. CDR1 is DFQATT and CDR2 is SNEGSKA in the germline V gene (reference sequence). The CDR3 has 11 amino acids. The CDR3 is CSASNPETQYF. CDR3 bases: TGCAGTGCTAGTAACCCAGAGACCCAGTACTTC.

The genes are TRBV29-1 and TRBJ2-3; 8 nucleotides line up with TRBD1. The CDR3 runs 16 residues. Per germline, CDR1 SQVTM and CDR2 ANQGSEA. V lost 3 bases to trimming and J lost 4 bases; unmatched junction nucleotides: 12. In DNA form, the CDR3 reads TGCAGCGTTGAGGGTGGGTCAGGGGGCATCGCAGATACGCAGTATTTT. It is translated as CSVEGGSGGIADTQYF.

This CDR3 reads CASSVGRLAGQETQYF. DNA of the CDR3: TGTGCCAGCAGCGTAGGTCGGCTAGCGGGTCAAGAGACCCAGTACTTC. J is TRBJ2-5 and V is TRBV9, with 8 bases fitting TRBD2. This CDR3 comprises 16 residues. Losses at the gene ends were 0 bases for V and 2 bases for J; bases not matched to a gene: 6. CDR1 and CDR2 from the germline V gene are SGDLS and YYNGEE.

This chain links TRBV12-5 with TRBJ1-1; D is possibly TRBD1 (6 bases). The V end was cut by 2 bases, the J end by 1 base, with 17 bases between. The CDR3 runs 17 residues. CDR1 and CDR2 from the germline V gene are LGHNT and FRNRAP. The CDR3: CASGLSLGGGPNTEAFF. As DNA, the CDR3 is TGTGCTAGTGGTTTGAGTCTTGGGGGGGGCCCGAACACTGAAGCTTTCTTT. The variable domain in full, with the rest retrieved from reference TRBV12-5 and TRBJ1-1, is DARVTQTPRHKVTEMGQEVTMRCQPILGHNTVFWYRQTMMQGLELLAYFRNRAPLDDSGMPKDRFSAEMPDATLATLKIQPSEPRDSAVYFCASGLSLGGGPNTEAFFGQGTRLTVV.

The V and J genes are TRBV5-1 and TRBJ1-4; TRBD1 matches at 9 bases. Germline trimming cut 4 bases from V and 7 bases from J; bases unmatched to any gene: 8. The length of the CDR3 is 15 residues. The germline V gene has CDR1 SGHRS and CDR2 YFSETQ. The CDR3 spells CASSLLQGAGEKLFF. CDR3 DNA sequence: TGCGCCAGCAGCCTCTTACAGGGGGCTGGTGAAAAACTGTTTTTT.

The chain uses TRBV10-3 and TRBJ1-5; D unresolved. Between the trimmed V and J ends, which lost 0 bases and 2 bases, there was a span of 17 bases. The CDR3 has 18 amino acids. The V gene's germline CDR1 is ENHRY and CDR2 SYGVKD. The CDR3 loop is CAISESMALDPRNQPQHF. CDR3 nucleotides: TGTGCCATCAGTGAGTCGATGGCACTGGACCCCCGCAATCAGCCCCAGCATTTT.

This chain connects TRBV5-4 to TRBJ1-3; D ambiguous. V was cut by 0 bases and J by 0 bases, with 7 bases left in between. Germline CDR1 is SGHNT and CDR2 is YYREEE (reference sequence). This CDR3 has 15 residues. CDR3 nucleotide sequence: TGTGCCAGCAGCTTGGACTCGGTCTCTGGAAACACCATATATTTT. This encodes CASSLDSVSGNTIYF. Using reference TRBV5-4 and TRBJ1-3 for the parts outside the CDR3, the full variable domain is ETGVTQSPTHLIKTRGQQVTLRCSSQSGHNTVSWYQQALGQGPQFIFQYYREEENGRGNFPPRFSGLQFPNYSSELNVNALELDDSALYLCASSLDSVSGNTIYFGEGSWLTVV.

The V gene is TRBV28, the J gene TRBJ1-2; 8 positions agree with TRBD1. Germline V CDR1 and CDR2: MDHEN, SYDVKM. This CDR3 is 15 amino acids long. J was trimmed by 0 bases and V by 7 bases; bases with no gene match: 7. The CDR3 DNA reads as TGTGCCAGCACCCAGGGGGACAGGACTAACTATGGCTACACCTTC. Protein sequence: CASTQGDRTNYGYTF.

V and J are TRBV7-2 and TRBJ1-4, with TRBD1 as a possible D gene (5 bases). CDR1 and CDR2 from the germline V gene are SGHTA and FQGNSA. CDR3 length equals 15 residues. The germline V and J ends were trimmed by 5 bases and 3 bases, with 13 bases remaining between them. The CDR3 protein is CASSPLGVSNEKLFF. The CDR3 bases are TGTGCCAGCAGCCCCCTGGGGGTCTCTAATGAAAAACTGTTTTTT.

The V and J genes are TRBV11-2 and TRBJ1-4; tentative D call: TRBD1 (5 bases). CDR1 is SGHAT, CDR2 FQNNGV, per germline. The CDR3 runs 17 residues. V lost 2 bases to trimming and J lost 3 bases, with 16 bases between them. The CDR3 coding sequence is TGTGCCAGCAGCTTAAGGGGAGCGACAGTTTCTAATGAAAAACTGTTTTTT. It translates to CASSLRGATVSNEKLFF.

The chain recombines TRBV30 with TRBJ1-1; 7 nucleotides line up with TRBD1. V gave up 3 bases and J gave up 2 bases; unmatched junction bases: 15. CDR3 length: 17 residues. In germline, CDR1 is GTSNPN, CDR2 SVGIG (reference sequence). The CDR3 DNA reads TGTGCCTGGAGGGGGGAGGGACAGCTCTTATTAAACACTGAAGCTTTCTTT. Translation gives CAWRGEGQLLLNTEAFF.

The rearrangement joins TRBV5-6 to TRBJ1-2, with unresolved D. This CDR3 is built from 14 residues. CDR1 is SGHDT, CDR2 YYEEEE, per germline. V lost 4 bases and J lost 1, with 11 bases in between. This chain's CDR3 is CASSPPGVNYGYTF. DNA for the CDR3: TGTGCCAGCAGCCCCCCTGGGGTTAACTATGGCTACACCTTC. Complete variable domain (other parts from reference TRBV5-6 and TRBJ1-2): DAGVTQSPTHLIKTRGQQVTLRCSPKSGHDTVSWYQQALGQGPQFIFQYYEEEERQRGNFPDRFSGHQFPNYSSELNVNALLLGDSALYLCASSPPGVNYGYTFGSGTRLTVV.

The chain links TRBV18 to TRBJ1-2, with TRBD1 as a possible D gene (5 bases). V was shortened by 3 bases and J by 5 bases, with 13 bases between the two germline ends. The CDR3 sequence is 14 residues long. Germline V gene sequence: CDR1 KGHSH, CDR2 LQKENI. The CDR3 loop is CASSPSTVEYGYTF. CDR3 bases: TGTGCCAGCTCACCCTCGACAGTAGAATATGGCTACACCTTC.

V and J are TRBV5-4 and TRBJ2-6, with 16 bases aligning to TRBD2. Trimming removed 4 bases from V and 4 bases from J; junction bases left unmatched: 5. Germline-derived CDR1 and CDR2 are SGHNT and YYREEE (reference sequence). The CDR3 sequence is 18 residues long. The chain's CDR3 is CASSAGLAGGPGANVLTF. The CDR3 nucleotides read TGTGCCAGCAGCGCGGGACTAGCGGGGGGGCCGGGGGCCAACGTCCTGACTTTC.

This chain connects TRBV9 to TRBJ2-3, with 9 bases that match TRBD2. The V gene end was trimmed by 4 bases and the J gene end by 0 bases; junction bases not matched to a gene: 6. CDR1 SGDLS and CDR2 YYNGEE come from the germline V gene. The CDR3 contains 16 residues. The chain's CDR3 is CASSPSLAGSTDTQYF. The CDR3 DNA is TGTGCCAGCAGCCCTTCCCTAGCGGGGAGCACAGATACGCAGTATTTT. Full variable domain (rest looked up from reference TRBV9 and TRBJ2-3): DSGVTQTPKHLITATGQRVTLRCSPRSGDLSVYWYQQSLDQGLQFLIQYYNGEERAKGNILERFSAQQFPDLHSELNLSSLELGDSALYFCASSPSLAGSTDTQYFGPGTRLTVL.

The chain has TRBV4-1 and TRBJ1-4; unclear D gene. The CDR3 sequence is 16 residues long. Germline V gene sequence: CDR1 MGHRA, CDR2 YSYEKL. V dropped 4 bases and J dropped 2 bases, with 14 bases sitting between them. Written as DNA, the CDR3 is TGCGCCAGCAGCCCAGCCCCCCGGCTCACTAATGAAAAACTGTTTTTT. It is translated as CASSPAPRLTNEKLFF.

CDR3 bases: TGTGCCACCAGCGGCCTACTAGCGGGGGTCAGCACAGATACGCAGTATTTT. Its protein product is CATSGLLAGVSTDTQYF. The chain carries TRBV15 and TRBJ2-3; 11 nucleotides match TRBD2. The J segment lost 0 bases and the V segment lost 5 bases, leaving 7 bases of the junction unmatched. CDR3 length: 17 amino acids. CDR1 and CDR2 (germline): LNHNV, YYDKDF (reference sequence).

V and J are TRBV2 and TRBJ1-5, with 7 bases that match TRBD1. The ends lost 4 bases at V and 3 bases at J; junction bases unmatched: 3. This CDR3 contains 14 residues. Looked up from germline, CDR1 is SNHLY and CDR2 is FYNNEI. As DNA, the CDR3 is TGTGCCAGCAGTGGGGGACAGTTCAATCAGCCCCAGCATTTT. This translates into CASSGGQFNQPQHF.

The V call is TRBV7-9, the J call TRBJ1-4; 8 nucleotides match TRBD1. The CDR3 has 15 amino acids. J lost 7 bases, V lost 5 bases, and 9 bases had no gene match. Germline-derived CDR1 and CDR2 are SEHNR and FQNEAQ (reference sequence). The CDR3 spells CASSLRTGRAEKLFF. In nucleotides, the CDR3 is TGTGCCAGCAGCCTAAGGACAGGGAGGGCTGAAAAACTGTTTTTT.

CDR3 DNA: TGTGCCTGGAGTGTGTCGGGGTACGAGCAGTACTTC. Amino acids: CAWSVSGYEQYF. The chain links TRBV30 to TRBJ2-7; weak D call: TRBD2 (5 bases). CDR3 length: 12 residues. Trimming took off 0 bases at V and 4 bases at J, with 7 bases between the two ends. CDR1 and CDR2 (germline): GTSNPN, SVGIG (reference sequence).

The genes are TRBV5-4 and TRBJ2-5, with 9 bases that match TRBD2. CDR1 is SGHNT and CDR2 is YYREEE in the germline V gene (reference sequence). Trimming at V came to 5 bases and at J to 5 bases, leaving 13 bases not matched to a gene. The CDR3 contains 16 residues. For the CDR3, the DNA is TGTGCCAGCAGTCCGGCGAAGGCGGGGGGGGGTGAGACCCAGTACTTC. It is translated as CASSPAKAGGGETQYF.

The V and J genes are TRBV6-4 and TRBJ1-2, with 10 positions matching TRBD1. This CDR3 spans 15 amino acids. CDR1 MRHNA and CDR2 SNTAGT come from the germline V gene. V lost 5 bases to trimming and J lost 4 bases; unmatched junction nucleotides: 7. CDR3 in DNA: TGTGCCAGCAGTCCTGCCGGGACAGGGGTCTATGGCTACACCTTC. This gives the protein CASSPAGTGVYGYTF.

The CDR3 is CASSPRGIGETQYF. CDR3 DNA: TGCGCCAGCAGCCCGCGGGGGATTGGGGAGACCCAGTACTTC. The chain recombines TRBV5-1 with TRBJ2-5, with 7 bases aligning to TRBD2. Trimming cost V 4 bases and J 5 bases; bases outside gene matches: 8. This CDR3 is 14 amino acids long. The germline gives CDR1 SGHRS, CDR2 YFSETQ.

The chain links TRBV29-1 to TRBJ2-5; D is uncertain. The V gene lost 3 bases and the J gene lost 0 bases, with 14 bases spanning the gap. The germline gives CDR1 SQVTM, CDR2 ANQGSEA. The CDR3 spans 15 residues. In DNA, the CDR3 is TGCAGCGTTGACCCGGGTCCCTGGTACCAAGAGACCCAGTACTTC. It translates to CSVDPGPWYQETQYF.

CDR3 bases: TGTGCCAGCAGGTCAACAGGGCCTCACCACTTT. Residues: CASRSTGPHHF. The chain uses TRBV6-1 and TRBJ1-6, with D perhaps matching TRBD1 (6 bases). CDR1 and CDR2 (germline): MNHNS, SASEGT. V dropped 6 bases and J dropped 18 bases, with 15 bases sitting between them. The length of the CDR3 is 11 residues.

The rearrangement joins TRBV7-8 to TRBJ1-5; D might be TRBD1 (5 bases). The CDR3 sequence is 15 residues long. Trimming cost V 5 bases and J 0 bases, with 11 bases left between them. CDR1 and CDR2 (germline): SGHVS, FQNEAQ. The CDR3 DNA follows: TGTGCCAGCAGCAAACAGACAGATAGCAATCAGCCCCAGCATTTT. Its protein is CASSKQTDSNQPQHF.

This CDR3 is CAISPAGGFNEQFF. CDR3 DNA sequence: TGTGCCATCAGCCCAGCGGGGGGATTCAATGAGCAGTTCTTC. The chain is built from TRBV10-3 and TRBJ2-1, with 9 bases aligning to TRBD2. V shed 6 bases, J shed 6 bases, and the junction held 6 bases outside the gene matches. The CDR3 contains 14 residues. Germline lookup yields CDR1 ENHRY and CDR2 SYGVKD.

The chain is built from TRBV7-8 and TRBJ2-7; 8 nucleotides align to TRBD1. Trimming removed 5 bases from V and 3 bases from J; junction bases left unmatched: 6. This CDR3 has 14 amino acids. In germline, CDR1 is SGHVS, CDR2 FQNEAQ. CDR3 region: CASSAGQGGYEQYF. CDR3 in DNA: TGTGCCAGCAGCGCCGGACAGGGTGGCTACGAGCAGTACTTC.

This sequence joins TRBV14 and TRBJ2-5, with D unclear. Trimming took off 0 bases at V and 10 bases at J, with 6 bases between the two ends. The germline V gene encodes CDR1 SGHDN and CDR2 FVKESK. CDR3 length: 11 residues. CDR3 nucleotides: TGTGCCAGCAGCCAAGAAGTTATCCAGTACTTC. This sequence encodes CASSQEVIQYF.

V and J are TRBV7-2 and TRBJ2-1, with D perhaps assigned TRBD1 or TRBD2 (5 bases each). The V gene lost 5 bases and the J gene lost 7 bases, with 12 bases spanning the gap. In germline, CDR1 is SGHTA, CDR2 FQGNSA. The CDR3 consists of 13 residues. CDR3 in DNA: TGTGCCAGCAGCCCGGGGTGGGGGAATGAGCAGTTCTTC. The encoded protein is CASSPGWGNEQFF.